This T cell receptor beta chain was sequenced in a study of shared clonotypes between healthy human individuals. Study-wide background: Researchers drew samples from a couple of women and three men aged 18 to 49. Findings and limits, study-wide: Estimated clonotype richness was generally higher in naive than memory subsets.

Germline V gene lookup returns CDR1 MNHNS and CDR2 SASEGT. This CDR3 contains 14 residues. V dropped 8 bases and J dropped 5 bases, with 18 bases sitting between them. Positive CCR7 selection of CD45RO-negative cells yielded the naive CD8 cells, and terminally differentiated effector memory CD45RA+ cells were excluded. A remark on this clone: Its antigen is not identified.

Produced via immunoSEQ multiplex PCR; TCRdb's table is partial and in-frame only. The sample lists some 630,000 clones, about 96% occurring once. The chain uses TRBV6-1 and TRBJ1-1; D gene ambiguous. The clonotype was recovered from a woman aged 25 to 39 in good health. The sequencing input was naive CD8+ T cells sorted from blood. CDR3 residues: CASSGHRRETEAFF. CDR3 bases: TGTGCCAGCTCCGGCCATCGCCGCGAGACTGAAGCTTTCTTT.